The next 26 T cell receptor beta chains were all read from a single sample in a study of CD8+ T cells in alopecia areata. Treatment reported: oral pan-JAK inhibitor, 5-10 mg twice daily. Sequencing templates came from extracted RNA that was reverse transcribed into cDNA. Sequenced by immunoSEQ multiplex PCR; TCRdb stores in-frame clones only, minus some. Counted here are about 210,000 clones, less than 65% occurring once; the ten biggest clones make up more than 3.5%. The material was CD4+ T cells sorted from blood, obtained at week 4, from a patient treated with tofacitinib. These receptors were taken from a human donor with alopecia areata.

The CDR3 reads CSVATAGANVLTF. The CDR3 DNA reads as TGCAGCGTCGCCACAGCTGGGGCCAACGTCCTGACTTTC. This chain connects TRBV29-1 to TRBJ2-6; D not certain. The CDR3 sequence is 13 residues long. With 6 bases removed from V and 2 bases from J, the gap between germline ends came to 8 bases. Germline values: CDR1 SQVTM, CDR2 ANQGSEA.

V usage is TRBV30 and J usage is TRBJ1-6; D is undetermined. Trimming stripped 0 bases from V and 10 bases from J, with 19 bases between. This CDR3 contains 16 residues. Germline V gene lookup returns CDR1 GTSNPN and CDR2 SVGIG (reference sequence). This CDR3 is CAWSVYGNLGGSPLHF. DNA for the CDR3: TGTGCCTGGAGTGTATACGGCAACCTGGGAGGGTCACCCCTCCACTTT.

The genes are TRBV29-1 and TRBJ2-7; unclear D gene. Trimming took 6 bases from V and 3 from J, leaving 18 bases between them. The CDR3 sequence is 14 residues long. The germline V gene has CDR1 SQVTM and CDR2 ANQGSEA. This chain's CDR3 is CSVRTGASNYEQYF. The CDR3 nucleotides read TGCAGCGTACGAACGGGCGCCTCGAACTACGAGCAGTACTTC.

The rearrangement joins TRBV2 to TRBJ2-7, with 9 nucleotides matching TRBD1. Per the germline V gene, CDR1 is SNHLY and CDR2 is FYNNEI. This CDR3 is 14 amino acids long. The junction had 9 bases not matched to a gene; V was cut back by 6 bases and J by 6 bases. CDR3 sequence: CASRGGQGRVEQYF. CDR3 nucleotides: TGTGCCAGCAGAGGGGGACAGGGTAGGGTCGAGCAGTACTTC.

V gene TRBV30 combines with J gene TRBJ1-5; no reliable D call. Trimming shortened V by 0 bases and J by 10 bases, and 13 bases separated the two germline ends. Germline values: CDR1 GTSNPN, CDR2 SVGIG (reference sequence). This CDR3 region has 13 residues. CDR3 amino acids: CAWSVMGLGPQHF. The CDR3 nucleotides read TGTGCCTGGAGTGTTATGGGTCTTGGACCCCAGCATTTT. Looking up the rest from reference TRBV30 and TRBJ1-5 gives the full variable domain: SQTIHQWPATLVQPVGSPLSLECTVEGTSNPNLYWYRQAAGRGLQLLFYSVGIGQISSEVPQNLSASRPQDRQFILSSKKLLLSDSGFYLCAWSVMGLGPQHFGDGTRLSIL.

The chain combines TRBV27 with TRBJ2-1; D not resolved. The CDR3 is 13 amino acids. The germline CDR1 and CDR2 sequences are MNHEY and SMNVEV (reference sequence). With 7 bases removed from V and 6 bases from J, the gap between germline ends came to 13 bases. Written as DNA, the CDR3 is TGTGCCAGCATAGGGCGCTCAGGCAATGAGCAGTTCTTC. Protein: CASIGRSGNEQFF.

The V gene is TRBV9, the J gene TRBJ1-6; D gene unclear. The CDR3 is 16 residues long. Trimming left V 0 bases short and J 6 bases short, with 13 bases between. Germline CDR1 reads SGDLS; CDR2 reads YYNGEE. This chain's CDR3 is CASSVAQFTRNSPLHF. CDR3 nucleotide sequence: TGTGCCAGCAGCGTAGCCCAGTTCACACGTAATTCACCCCTCCACTTT. The whole variable domain, remainder taken from reference TRBV9 and TRBJ1-6, is DSGVTQTPKHLITATGQRVTLRCSPRSGDLSVYWYQQSLDQGLQFLIQYYNGEERAKGNILERFSAQQFPDLHSELNLSSLELGDSALYFCASSVAQFTRNSPLHFGNGTRLTVT.

The chain joins TRBV25-1 to TRBJ2-7; D call uncertain. The CDR3 is made up of 12 amino acids. Germline V lookup: CDR1 MGHDK, CDR2 SYGVNS. The ends were cut back, 4 bases at V and 12 bases at J, with 16 bases in the middle. CDR3 in amino acids: CASSATASHRYF. Here the CDR3 DNA reads TGTGCCAGCAGTGCTACAGCCAGTCATCGGTACTTC.

The CDR3, as DNA: TGCAGTGCAGGGGGTAACACTGAAGCTTTCTTT. It translates to CSAGGNTEAFF. The rearrangement links TRBV20-1 to TRBJ1-1; possibly TRBD1 for D (6 bases). Trimming removed 6 bases at V and 2 bases at J, with 7 bases between. This CDR3 is 11 amino acids long. The germline V gene has CDR1 DFQATT and CDR2 SNEGSKA (reference sequence).

CDR3 residues: CAWRPAGGLDTQYF. In DNA form, the CDR3 reads TGTGCCTGGAGGCCCGCGGGAGGACTAGATACGCAGTATTTT. This chain connects TRBV30 to TRBJ2-3; 8 nucleotides match TRBD2. The CDR3 is 14 amino acids. Germline V CDR1 and CDR2: GTSNPN, SVGIG (reference sequence). V gave up 3 bases and J gave up 5 bases; unmatched junction bases: 7.

The J gene is TRBJ2-1, the V gene TRBV6-1; a weak D match, TRBD2 (5 bases). The germline gives CDR1 MNHNS, CDR2 SASEGT. Trimming stripped 1 base from V and 12 bases from J, with 16 bases between. The length of the CDR3 is 14 residues. The CDR3 here is CASSEGWATRGQFF. In DNA, the CDR3 is TGTGCCAGCAGTGAAGGGTGGGCGACCCGGGGGCAGTTCTTC.

The V gene is TRBV29-1, the J gene TRBJ2-2, with 8 positions matching TRBD1. With 7 bases clipped from V and 0 bases from J, the junction kept 7 bases outside the gene matches. Germline V gene lookup returns CDR1 SQVTM and CDR2 ANQGSEA. This CDR3 spans 15 amino acids. CDR3 region: CSAEATGANTGELFF. The CDR3, as DNA: TGCAGCGCCGAAGCGACAGGGGCGAACACCGGGGAGCTGTTTTTT.

V is TRBV9 and J is TRBJ2-1, with 11 bases aligning to TRBD2. V lost 0 bases and J lost 7; bases outside the gene matches: 6. This CDR3 has 16 amino acids. The germline V gene has CDR1 SGDLS and CDR2 YYNGEE. The CDR3 DNA follows: TGTGCCAGCAGCGTAGTTAGCGGGGGGGCCGGGAATGAGCAGTTCTTC. Its protein is CASSVVSGGAGNEQFF.

The chain carries TRBV18 and TRBJ2-5, with D uncertain. V lost 3 bases and J lost 5, with 4 bases in between. The CDR3 spans 11 residues. The germline V gene encodes CDR1 KGHSH and CDR2 LQKENI. In DNA, the CDR3 is TGTGCCAGCTCACCGGCGGAGACCCAGTACTTC. As protein: CASSPAETQYF.

The rearrangement uses TRBV5-1 and TRBJ2-3; D may correspond to TRBD1 or TRBD2 (5 bases each). Germline V lookup: CDR1 SGHRS, CDR2 YFSETQ. V lost 4 bases and J 2 bases, leaving 11 bases between the germline ends. The CDR3 runs 14 residues. The CDR3 region has the DNA TGCGCCAGCAGCCCCGGGACGACCACAGATACGCAGTATTTT. Amino acids: CASSPGTTTDTQYF.

The chain combines TRBV30 with TRBJ1-2; TRBD1 matches 7 bases. Trimming removed 1 base from V and 4 bases from J; junction bases left unmatched: 9. This CDR3 has 15 residues. Germline CDR1 and CDR2: GTSNPN and SVGIG (reference sequence). The chain's CDR3 is CAWSANRGGLYGYTF. The CDR3 bases are TGTGCCTGGAGTGCCAACAGGGGAGGCCTCTATGGCTACACCTTC.

This clone was recorded a few times. The rearrangement links TRBV30 to TRBJ1-2; D is uncertain. The V gene's germline CDR1 is GTSNPN and CDR2 SVGIG (reference sequence). This CDR3 is 11 amino acids long. With 2 bases removed from V and 5 bases from J, the gap between germline ends came to 6 bases. The CDR3 protein is CAWSLQYGYTF. In nucleotides, the CDR3 is TGTGCCTGGAGTTTACAGTATGGCTACACCTTC.

The chain couples TRBV7-3 to TRBJ2-2; D ambiguous. This CDR3 comprises 14 residues. The V and J ends lost 2 bases and 8 bases respectively, with 12 bases between them. Germline V gives CDR1 SGHTA, CDR2 FQGTGA. CDR3 sequence reads: CASSLSSMVGELFF. CDR3 nucleotides: TGTGCCAGCAGCTTATCCTCAATGGTGGGGGAGCTGTTTTTT.

This chain connects TRBV2 to TRBJ2-3; a possible D gene is TRBD2 (6 bases). CDR1 and CDR2 (germline): SNHLY, FYNNEI. This CDR3 region has 14 residues. V dropped 5 bases and J dropped 1 base, with 10 bases sitting between them. CDR3: CASSLASGTDTQYF. DNA of the CDR3: TGTGCCAGCAGTCTGGCTAGCGGCACAGATACGCAGTATTTT.

The genes are TRBV20-1 and TRBJ1-1; D unresolved. V lost 6 bases and J 12 bases, leaving 17 bases between the germline ends. Germline V gene data show CDR1 as DFQATT and CDR2 as SNEGSKA (reference sequence). CDR3 length: 11 residues. In DNA, the CDR3 is TGCAGTGCATCTCAGGACGGGATTACTTTCTTT. Amino acid sequence: CSASQDGITFF.

The J gene is TRBJ1-2, the V gene TRBV2, with D unresolved. The CDR3 is made up of 12 amino acids. V lost 11 bases and J lost 8, with 18 bases in between. Germline CDR1 SNHLY, CDR2 FYNNEI. The CDR3 sequence: CAGRENERGYTF. In DNA, the CDR3 is TGTGCCGGACGAGAAAACGAGCGAGGCTACACCTTC. The full variable domain, rest sourced from reference TRBV2 and TRBJ1-2, is EPEVTQTPSHQVTQMGQEVILRCVPISNHLYFYWYRQILGQKVEFLVSFYNNEISEKSEIFDDQFSVERPDGSNFTLKIRSTKLEDSAMYFCAGRENERGYTFGSGTRLTVV.

The chain joins TRBV7-2 to TRBJ2-5; D tentatively fits TRBD1 or TRBD2 (6 bases each). Between the trimmed V and J ends, which lost 6 bases and 7 bases, there was a span of 18 bases. The CDR3 consists of 14 residues. CDR1 is SGHTA and CDR2 is FQGNSA in the germline V gene. The CDR3 DNA is TGTGCCAGCAGTTACGCAAGGGGGGTAGGGACCCAGTACTTC. It yields the protein CASSYARGVGTQYF.

The chain has TRBV30 and TRBJ2-2; 7 nucleotides align to TRBD1. The J segment lost 2 bases and the V segment lost 8 bases, leaving 11 bases of the junction unmatched. This CDR3 region has 15 residues. Germline V gene data show CDR1 as GTSNPN and CDR2 as SVGIG (reference sequence). The CDR3 DNA reads as TGTGCCACTCGACGGACAGGACCTAACACCGGGGAGCTGTTTTTT. Translation gives CATRRTGPNTGELFF. Full variable domain (outside the CDR3, taken from reference TRBV30 and TRBJ2-2): SQTIHQWPATLVQPVGSPLSLECTVEGTSNPNLYWYRQAAGRGLQLLFYSVGIGQISSEVPQNLSASRPQDRQFILSSKKLLLSDSGFYLCATRRTGPNTGELFFGEGSRLTVL.

The J gene is TRBJ1-2, the V gene TRBV9, with D possibly TRBD1 on 6 matching bases. Trimming removed 3 bases at V and 4 bases at J, with 13 bases between. The CDR3 consists of 14 residues. Germline values: CDR1 SGDLS, CDR2 YYNGEE. CDR3 protein: CASSATGGGYGYTF. The CDR3 bases are TGTGCCAGCAGCGCGACAGGAGGCGGCTATGGCTACACCTTC.

This chain uses TRBV5-1 with TRBJ2-1; 11 nucleotides match TRBD1. Germline V gene lookup returns CDR1 SGHRS and CDR2 YFSETQ. V shed 2 bases, J shed 2 bases, and the junction held 3 bases outside the gene matches. The CDR3 is 16 amino acids. CDR3 DNA sequence: TGCGCCAGCAGCTTAACGGGACAGGGGGCCTACAATGAGCAGTTCTTC. Translated, it gives CASSLTGQGAYNEQFF.

This clone has a single count. V and J are TRBV5-1 and TRBJ2-5; 8 positions agree with TRBD1. J was trimmed by 3 bases and V by 4 bases; bases with no gene match: 5. Germline CDR1 reads SGHRS; CDR2 reads YFSETQ. The CDR3 spans 14 residues. The CDR3 DNA is TGCGCCAGCAGCCCGACAGGGGCTGAAGAGACCCAGTACTTC. It encodes CASSPTGAEETQYF.